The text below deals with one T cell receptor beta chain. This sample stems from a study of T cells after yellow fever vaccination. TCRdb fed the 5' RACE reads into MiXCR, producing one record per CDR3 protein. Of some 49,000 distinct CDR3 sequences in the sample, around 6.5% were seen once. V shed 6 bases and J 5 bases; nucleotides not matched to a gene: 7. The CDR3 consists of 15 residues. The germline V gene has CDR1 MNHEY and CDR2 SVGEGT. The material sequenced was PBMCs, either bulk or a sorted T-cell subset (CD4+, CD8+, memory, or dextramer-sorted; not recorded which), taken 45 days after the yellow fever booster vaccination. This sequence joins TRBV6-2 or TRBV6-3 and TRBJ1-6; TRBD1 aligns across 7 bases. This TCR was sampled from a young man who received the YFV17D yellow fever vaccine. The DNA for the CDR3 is TGTGCCAGCAGAACAGGGGTAGTGGATAATTCACCCCTCCACTTT. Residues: CASRTGVVDNSPLHF.